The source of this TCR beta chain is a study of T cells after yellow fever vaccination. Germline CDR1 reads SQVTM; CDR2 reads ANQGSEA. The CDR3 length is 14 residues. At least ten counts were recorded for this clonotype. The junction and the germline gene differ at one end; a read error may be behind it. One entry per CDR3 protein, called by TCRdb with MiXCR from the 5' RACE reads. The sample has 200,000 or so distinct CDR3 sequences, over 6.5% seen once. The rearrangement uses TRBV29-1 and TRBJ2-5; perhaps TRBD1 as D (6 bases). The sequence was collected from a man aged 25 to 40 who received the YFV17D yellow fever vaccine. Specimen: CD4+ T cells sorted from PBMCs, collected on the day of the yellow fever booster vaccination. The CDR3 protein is CSGETTGQGETQYF. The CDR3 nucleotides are TGCAGCGGTGAAACGACAGGCCAAGGAGAGACCCAGTACTTC.